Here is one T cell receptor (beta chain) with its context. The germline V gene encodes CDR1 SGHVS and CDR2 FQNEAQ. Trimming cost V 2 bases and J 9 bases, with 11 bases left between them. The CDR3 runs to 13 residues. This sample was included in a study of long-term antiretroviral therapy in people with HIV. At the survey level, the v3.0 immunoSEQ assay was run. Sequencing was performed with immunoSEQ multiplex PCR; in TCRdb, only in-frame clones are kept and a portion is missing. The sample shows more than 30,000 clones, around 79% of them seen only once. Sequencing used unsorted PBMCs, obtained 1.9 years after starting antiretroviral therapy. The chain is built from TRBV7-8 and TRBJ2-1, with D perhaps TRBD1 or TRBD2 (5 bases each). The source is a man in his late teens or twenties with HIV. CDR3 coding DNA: TGTGCCAGCAGCTTAAGAGGGGAAGGTGAGCAGTTCTTC. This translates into CASSLRGEGEQFF.